Listed below are T cell receptor beta chains from one sample, sequenced in a study of blood T cell repertoires in COVID-19. The repertoire was sequenced with immunoSEQ multiplex PCR; TCRdb's copy has only in-frame clones and lacks some. This sample has under 90,000 clones, with about 80% found just once. The source material was peripheral blood. These receptors all come from a human donor in a cohort sampled during active COVID-19. Each CDR3 is given with its conserved first and last residue. Fields, in order: clone size, J gene, D gene, V gene, CDR3 DNA, CDR3 protein. A D gene is named only where the DNA matches it firmly. The size of a clone is reported for some rows only, either as once, few or many, or as a class for expanded clones.

>.|TRBJ2-3|.|TRBV28
TGTGCCAGCAGTCCGTACACAGATACGCAGTATTTT
CASSPYTDTQYF
>.|TRBJ2-3|.|TRBV7-9
TGTGCCAGCAGCGTTCCAACTTACACAGATACGCAGTATTTT
CASSVPTYTDTQYF
>few|TRBJ1-4|TRBD1|TRBV2
TGTGCCAGCAGTCCTCGGCCGGGACAGGGAAGGGGATATCGCAATGAAAAACTGTTTTTT
CASSPRPGQGRGYRNEKLFF
>.|TRBJ1-4|TRBD1|TRBV5-1
TGCGCCAGCAACGGCGGGACAGCTAATGAAAAACTGTTTTTT
CASNGGTANEKLFF
>.|TRBJ2-3|.|TRBV10-3
TGTGCCATCAGTGATGGGCAGGGGGGAAACACAGATACGCAGTATTTT
CAISDGQGGNTDTQYF
>.|TRBJ2-7|TRBD2|TRBV4-1
TGCGCCAGCAGTCGGGGGACTAGCGGGGACTACGAGCAGTACTTC
CASSRGTSGDYEQYF
>.|TRBJ2-1|.|TRBV11-2
TGTGCCAGCAGCCCGGGGTATGAGCAGTTCTTC
CASSPGYEQFF
>.|TRBJ2-3|TRBD2|TRBV19
TGTGCCAGTAGTATAGCGGGAGGGCCTTGGGTCACAGATACGCAGTATTTT
CASSIAGGPWVTDTQYF
>.|TRBJ2-4|TRBD1|TRBV28
TGTGCCAGCAGTCAAAAGGGACAGGGCGGGGACATTCAGTACTTC
CASSQKGQGGDIQYF
>.|TRBJ2-1|TRBD2|TRBV15
TGTGCCACCAGTGGAAAACTAGCGGGGGTTTACAATGAGCAGTTCTTC
CATSGKLAGVYNEQFF
>.|TRBJ1-4|.|TRBV28
TGTGCCAGCAGCCAGACTCTTAATGAAAAACTGTTTTTT
CASSQTLNEKLFF
>.|TRBJ1-6|.|TRBV7-2
TGTGCCAGCAGCTCCGACAGGAATAATTCACCCCTCCACTTT
CASSSDRNNSPLHF
>few|TRBJ1-3|.|TRBV24-1
TGTGCCACCAGTGTCCAACGAGGGAGGGGAGGAAACACCATATATTTT
CATSVQRGRGGNTIYF
>.|TRBJ2-7|TRBD1|TRBV7-2
TGTGCCAGCAGCATCGACAGGGGGTCCCACGAGCAGTACTTC
CASSIDRGSHEQYF
>.|TRBJ2-3|.|TRBV7-8
TGTGCCAGCAGCCCAGGAGGTGGGGGGAGCTCAGATACGCAGTATTTT
CASSPGGGGSSDTQYF
>.|TRBJ2-7|.|TRBV19
TGTGCCAGTTCCCTCAGAATCTCCTACGAGCAGTACTTC
CASSLRISYEQYF
>.|TRBJ1-2|.|TRBV6-5
TGTGCCAGCAGGGGGGGCTATGGCTACACCTTC
CASRGGYGYTF
>once|TRBJ2-1|.|TRBV24-1
TGTGCCACCAGTGTGACAGGTACTAACAATGAGCAGTTCTTC
CATSVTGTNNEQFF
>.|TRBJ1-4|TRBD1|TRBV6-5
TGTGCCAGCAGGGGGACAGGGTGGGATGAAAAACTGTTTTTT
CASRGTGWDEKLFF
>.|TRBJ2-7|.|TRBV18
TGTGCCAGCTCCCCCAAGACAGTCCTCTCCTACGAGCAGTACTTC
CASSPKTVLSYEQYF
>.|TRBJ1-1|TRBD1|TRBV28
TGTGCCAGCGGTACAGGGGGCCGGACTGAAGCTTTCTTT
CASGTGGRTEAFF
>.|TRBJ1-6|.|TRBV6-6
TGTGCCAGCAGGGACATTGGTAATTCACCCCTCCACTTT
CASRDIGNSPLHF
>.|TRBJ2-4|TRBD2|TRBV11-3
TGTGCCAGCAGCCTTAGCGGGGGAACCAAAAACATTCAGTACTTC
CASSLSGGTKNIQYF
>.|TRBJ2-3|.|TRBV7-3
TGTGCCAGCAGCTCAAGACTAGCAGATACGCAGTATTTT
CASSSRLADTQYF
>.|TRBJ1-5|TRBD1|TRBV6-4
TGTGCCAGCAGTGACTACAGGGGAGGGCCCCAGCATTTT
CASSDYRGGPQHF
>.|TRBJ2-7|.|TRBV3-1/TRBV3-2
TGTGCCAGCAGCCCCCTCTTTAGGCAGGGAATATCCTACGAGCAGTACTTC
CASSPLFRQGISYEQYF
>.|TRBJ2-1|TRBD2|TRBV5-4
TGTGCCAGCAGCTTGGGGCCTAGCGGGTTCTATGAGCAGTTCTTC
CASSLGPSGFYEQFF
>.|TRBJ2-5|.|TRBV5-1
TGCGCCAGCAGCCCTCTTCCCCGGAGGGGAGAGACCCAGTACTTC
CASSPLPRRGETQYF
>.|TRBJ2-3|.|TRBV6-2/TRBV6-3
TGTGCCAGCAGTTGGTCCTATACGAGCACAGATACGCAGTATTTT
CASSWSYTSTDTQYF
>.|TRBJ1-3|.|TRBV2
TGTGCCAGCAGCCCCAGACAAAACTCTGGAAACACCATATATTTT
CASSPRQNSGNTIYF
>.|TRBJ1-5|TRBD1|TRBV6-5
TGTGCCAGCAACAGGGGGCAGGGGCAGCCCCAGCATTTT
CASNRGQGQPQHF
>.|TRBJ1-2|.|TRBV20-1
TGCAGTGCTAGTACCAGGAACTCACACTATGGCTACACCTTC
CSASTRNSHYGYTF
>.|TRBJ1-4|.|TRBV4-3
TGCGCCAGCAGCCGGTCCGGGAAAGTCTCTGAAAAACTGTTTTTT
CASSRSGKVSEKLFF
>.|TRBJ2-1|TRBD2|TRBV15
TGTGCCACCTACGAGAGCGGGAGATCCTATGAGCAGTTCTTC
CATYESGRSYEQFF
>.|TRBJ2-1|TRBD2|TRBV9
TGTGCCAGCAGCGTAGAGGCGGGGGTTCGTGAGCAGTTCTTC
CASSVEAGVREQFF
>.|TRBJ2-1|.|TRBV2
TGTGCCAGCAGTGAACAGGGGATTACCTACAATGAGCAGTTCTTC
CASSEQGITYNEQFF
>.|TRBJ1-1|TRBD1|TRBV28
TGTGCCAGCAGTTCATCGCGCGGACAGGGTAACACTGAAGCTTTCTTT
CASSSSRGQGNTEAFF
>.|TRBJ1-2|.|TRBV3-1/TRBV3-2
TGTGCCAGCAGCCTGAGACAGGATCGGAACGGCTACACCTTC
CASSLRQDRNGYTF
>once|TRBJ2-5|.|TRBV11-3
TGTGCCTGCGCCGGTGGAGGGGGCGGGCAAGAGACCCAGTACTTC
CACAGGGGGQETQYF
>few|TRBJ1-5|.|TRBV19
TGTGCCAGTACCATCGGGGGTCAGCCCCAGCATTTT
CASTIGGQPQHF
>.|TRBJ2-2|TRBD2|TRBV14
TGTGCCAGCAGTCTGGGACTAGCGTCAGGGGAGCTGTTTTTT
CASSLGLASGELFF
>once|TRBJ2-2|TRBD1|TRBV24-1
TGTGCCACCAGGTCCGGACAGGCGGGCACCGGGGAGCTGTTTTTT
CATRSGQAGTGELFF
>once|TRBJ2-1|TRBD2|TRBV9
TGTGCCAGCAGCACGCGACTAGCGGGAGGAGTGAATGAGCAGTTCTTC
CASSTRLAGGVNEQFF
>.|TRBJ2-5|TRBD2|TRBV3-1/TRBV3-2
TGTGCCAGCAGCCAAGAGGGGTCGACTAGCGGGGGGGATCAAGAGACCCAGTACTTC
CASSQEGSTSGGDQETQYF
>.|TRBJ1-4|TRBD1|TRBV5-4
TGTGCCAGCAGCTTGATAGGACAGGGGAATGAAAAACTGTTTTTT
CASSLIGQGNEKLFF
>.|TRBJ1-1|.|TRBV4-3
TGCGCCAGCAGCCAAGATTACACCGGGGGGGAGAAGGGCAAGAACACTGAAGCTTTCTTT
CASSQDYTGGEKGKNTEAFF
>.|TRBJ2-1|TRBD2|TRBV7-9
TGTGCCAGCAGCTTAGCTAGCGGGGGGAACAATGAGCAGTTCTTC
CASSLASGGNNEQFF
>.|TRBJ1-4|.|TRBV7-6
TGTGCCAGCAGCTCGCAGGGTTTGGTTGATGAAAAACTGTTTTTT
CASSSQGLVDEKLFF
>.|TRBJ2-5|.|TRBV4-3
TGCGCCAGCAGCCAAGCGTCAGGGCGGGAGACCCAGTACTTC
CASSQASGRETQYF
>.|TRBJ2-7|.|TRBV18
TGTGCCAGCTCAGCAGGGGAGGGGCGCGAGCAGTACTTC
CASSAGEGREQYF
>.|TRBJ1-2|.|TRBV28
TGTGCCAGCAGTTTAACCTGGGAGGGTGGCTACACCTTC
CASSLTWEGGYTF
>.|TRBJ1-5|TRBD1|TRBV7-2
TGTGCCAGCAGCTTATTCATAGGGGGCATCCAGCCCCAGCATTTT
CASSLFIGGIQPQHF
>.|TRBJ2-4|.|TRBV7-2
TGTGCCAGCAGCTTAGTGGGTGCGGGGCAGGGCAAAAACATTCAGTACTTC
CASSLVGAGQGKNIQYF
>once|TRBJ1-2|.|TRBV7-2
TGTGCCAGCAGCTTAGGGCTGGTCGGCTACACCTTC
CASSLGLVGYTF
>.|TRBJ1-5|TRBD1|TRBV7-2
TGTGCCAGCAGCTTGGGGACAGTCAATCAGCCCCAGCATTTT
CASSLGTVNQPQHF